This entry concerns a single T cell receptor beta chain. Its antigen is not known. The entry originates in a study of long-term antiretroviral therapy in people with HIV. Whole-study findings and limits: Blood was collected between the mid-2000s and the late 2010s, possibly under older ART regimens. Unavailable data included ART adherence, viral resistance and therapy changes (switches in treatment).

HIV-positive participants were all treated in the United States. This CDR3 has 15 residues. Trimming shortened V by 7 bases and J by 0 bases, and 13 bases separated the two germline ends. In germline, CDR1 is MNHNY, CDR2 SVGAGI (reference sequence). Survey-level immunoSEQ v3.0 assays were run. The assay was immunoSEQ multiplex PCR, and TCRdb's table has in-frame clones only and misses some. This table has roughly 39,000 clones, about 88% appearing once. The chain is built from TRBV6-6 and TRBJ1-3; no clear D gene. The material was unsorted PBMCs, obtained just before starting antiretroviral therapy. The receptor comes from a woman aged 18-29 years with HIV. CDR3 in amino acids: CASKENPLSGNTIYF. CDR3 coding DNA: TGTGCCAGCAAAGAGAATCCCCTCTCTGGAAACACCATATATTTT.